This record concerns one T cell receptor (beta chain) sequence. Patients at the Seattle site were enrolled during active infection and followed longitudinally. As originally analysed: Reference gene primer amplification in the assay estimated nucleated cell counts. Measured with immunoSEQ multiplex PCR; TCRdb has only the in-frame clones, and not every one. V and J calls and clone size are as listed in that table; D and trimming were resolved from the DNA. The table lists 100,000 to 150,000 clones, around 74% of them singletons. This specimen belongs to a study of blood T cell repertoires in COVID-19. About the research overall: Both acute and convalescent COVID-19 samples were obtained from the United States, Italy and Spain.

Germline lookup yields CDR1 SNHLY and CDR2 FYNNEI. There are 12 residues in the CDR3. Trimming cost V 5 bases and J 9 bases, with 11 bases left between them. The sequenced sample consisted of peripheral blood. The chain employs TRBV2 and TRBJ2-1; D may be TRBD2 (5 bases). This TCR derives from a man older than 75 with COVID-19, enrolled during active disease. This chain's CDR3 is CASSSGLGEQFF. Written as DNA, the CDR3 is TGTGCCAGCAGTTCCGGACTGGGTGAGCAGTTCTTC.